This record concerns one T cell receptor beta chain sequence. The antigen is not known. These data belong to a study of cytomegalovirus exposure and HLA in healthy donors. Study information: Of 300 to 450 genotyped donors, more than 75% clustered with self-reported Caucasian donors.

A multiplex PCR was run with 60 Vbeta primers and 13 Jbeta primers. Produced via immunoSEQ multiplex PCR; TCRdb's table is partial and in-frame only. The sample table includes 70,000 to 90,000 clones. Study-wide results and caveats: Follow-up analysis found HLA locus-dependent TCR association rates, highest for DRB1 and lowest for HLA-C. Under in vitro conditions, a few CMV-associated chains were confirmed as specific for CMV antigens.

The CDR3 contains 15 residues. The ends were cut back, 3 bases at V and 7 bases at J, with 21 bases in the middle. Germline CDR1 reads GTSNPN; CDR2 reads SVGIG (reference sequence). The origin of this receptor is a man between 18 and 35 years old in good health and CMV-seropositive. The chain combines TRBV30 with TRBJ1-1; D gene ambiguous. Sequenced input: PBMCs. This chain's CDR3 is CAWSPHSGGRHEAFF. The CDR3 DNA reads TGTGCCTGGAGCCCCCATAGTGGAGGGCGGCATGAAGCTTTCTTT.